This T cell receptor beta chain is drawn from a study of chemoradiotherapy in HPV16-positive cancers (dated by TCRdb to between 2021 and 2022). As for the study more broadly: Candidate HPV-specific T-cell clones and common TCR motifs were defined through functional T-cell assays on cells from a couple of HPV16-positive patients. The study asked whether T-cell immunity against the HPV oncoproteins E6 and E7 changes during chemoradiotherapy and whether it affects survival. TCR repertoires from around 80 patients with HPV-related cancers were then used to track the candidate HPV-specific TCRs and motifs. The paper's findings and limits, for the study overall: Expansion of candidate HPV-specific clones and E7-related TCR motifs was observed in the tumor microenvironment during treatment, whereas no such expansion was observed for non-HPV-specific T cells. Only two HPV16-positive patients were used to derive the functional definition of HPV-specific T cells, and the survival association was reported for HPV16-positive patients. Improved recurrence-free survival in HPV16-positive patients was associated with expansion of HPV-responsive T cells during chemoradiotherapy.

Comments on this clone: What this receptor recognizes is not known. The input lacks base qualities; no much larger clone sits a single base away.

The receptor library was made with the immunoSEQ multiplex PCR assay. In its TCRdb copy, this immuneACCESS table keeps in-frame sequences only and misses some clones. Where compared with another copy, unresolved V genes explain less than half of these, and the others have no known cause. This sample holds about 15,000 clones; around 70% were observed only once. 6.5% to 10% of the sample belongs to the ten largest clones. Repertoires were sampled repeatedly over the course of chemoradiotherapy, so clonal expansion could be followed in the tumor microenvironment. From cysteine to phenylalanine, the CDR3 is 14 amino acids long. Kept here is only the CDR3 DNA, which spans 42 bases and is read in frame from base 1. From a lookup of the germline V gene, CDR1 and CDR2 are SNHLY and FYNNEI. Trimming at the junction amounts to 6 bases on V and 4 bases on J, and the germline ends lie 15 bases apart.

This specimen consisted of tumor tissue, obtained from a patient who underwent chemoradiotherapy. The sequence links TRBV2 to TRBJ1-2; TRBD1 is perhaps the D gene, given 5 matching bases. This clonotype was obtained from a human donor with HPV-associated anogenital cancer. Here the CDR3 is given as CASSELADSYGYTF. The DNA is as follows: TGTGCCAGCAGCGAGCTAGCAGACAGCTATGGCTACACCTTC.